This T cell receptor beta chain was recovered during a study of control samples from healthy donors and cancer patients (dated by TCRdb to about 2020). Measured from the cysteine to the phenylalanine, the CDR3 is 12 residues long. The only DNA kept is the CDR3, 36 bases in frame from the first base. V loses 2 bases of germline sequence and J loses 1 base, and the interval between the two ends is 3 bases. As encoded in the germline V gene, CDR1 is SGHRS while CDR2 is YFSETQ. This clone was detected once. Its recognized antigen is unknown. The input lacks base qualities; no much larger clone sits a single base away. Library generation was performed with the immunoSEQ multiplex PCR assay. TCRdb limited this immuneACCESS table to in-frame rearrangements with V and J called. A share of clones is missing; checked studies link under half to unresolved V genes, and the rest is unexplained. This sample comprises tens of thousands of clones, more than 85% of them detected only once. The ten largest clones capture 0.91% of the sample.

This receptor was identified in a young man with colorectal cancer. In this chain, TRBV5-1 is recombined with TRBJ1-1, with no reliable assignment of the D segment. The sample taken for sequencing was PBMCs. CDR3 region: CASSLTNTEAFF. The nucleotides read TGCGCCAGCAGCTTAACGAACACTGAAGCTTTCTTT.